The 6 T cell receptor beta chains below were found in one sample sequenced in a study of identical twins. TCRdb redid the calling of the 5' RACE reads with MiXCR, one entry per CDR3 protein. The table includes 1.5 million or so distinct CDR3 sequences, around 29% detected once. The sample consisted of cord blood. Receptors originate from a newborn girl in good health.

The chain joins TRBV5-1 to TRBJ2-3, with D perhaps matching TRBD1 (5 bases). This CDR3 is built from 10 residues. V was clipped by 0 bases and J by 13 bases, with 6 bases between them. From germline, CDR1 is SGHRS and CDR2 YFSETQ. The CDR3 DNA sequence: TGCGCCAGCAGCTTGGTCAGGGAGTATTTT. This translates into CASSLVREYF.

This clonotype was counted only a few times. CDR3 DNA sequence: TGTGCCAGCAGTTTATCGGGGGGGGCGCGGTATGGCTACACCTTC. Encoded protein: CASSLSGGARYGYTF. The chain recombines TRBV27 with TRBJ1-2; tentatively, D is TRBD1 (6 bases). The CDR3 is 15 amino acids. Germline V gene sequence: CDR1 MNHEY, CDR2 SMNVEV (reference sequence). V was shortened by 0 bases and J by 5 bases, with 13 bases between the two germline ends.

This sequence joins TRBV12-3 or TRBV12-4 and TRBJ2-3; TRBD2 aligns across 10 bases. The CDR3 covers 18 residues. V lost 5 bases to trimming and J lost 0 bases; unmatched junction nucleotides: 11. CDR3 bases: TGTGCCAGCAGTCCTTCCGCCGGACTAGCGGCAAGCACAGATACGCAGTATTTT. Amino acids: CASSPSAGLAASTDTQYF.

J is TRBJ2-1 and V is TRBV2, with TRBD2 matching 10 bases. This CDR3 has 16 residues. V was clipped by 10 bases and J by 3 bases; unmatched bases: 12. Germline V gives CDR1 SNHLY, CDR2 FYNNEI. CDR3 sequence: CATQRGSGGHYNEQFF. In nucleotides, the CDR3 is TGTGCCACCCAGAGAGGTAGCGGGGGGCACTACAATGAGCAGTTCTTC.

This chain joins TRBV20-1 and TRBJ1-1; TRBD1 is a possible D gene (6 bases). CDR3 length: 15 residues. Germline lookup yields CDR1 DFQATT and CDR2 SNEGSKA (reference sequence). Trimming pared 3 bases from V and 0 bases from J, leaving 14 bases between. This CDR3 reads CSARPTGSLNTEAFF. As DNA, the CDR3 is TGCAGTGCTAGGCCCACAGGGAGCCTGAACACTGAAGCTTTCTTT.

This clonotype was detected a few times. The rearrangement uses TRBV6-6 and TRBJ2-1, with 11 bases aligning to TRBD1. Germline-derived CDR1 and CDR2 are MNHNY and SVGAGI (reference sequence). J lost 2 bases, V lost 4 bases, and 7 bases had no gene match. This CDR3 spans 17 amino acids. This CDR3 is CASSFTGTGGPYNEQFF. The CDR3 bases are TGTGCCAGCAGTTTCACCGGGACAGGGGGTCCCTACAATGAGCAGTTCTTC.